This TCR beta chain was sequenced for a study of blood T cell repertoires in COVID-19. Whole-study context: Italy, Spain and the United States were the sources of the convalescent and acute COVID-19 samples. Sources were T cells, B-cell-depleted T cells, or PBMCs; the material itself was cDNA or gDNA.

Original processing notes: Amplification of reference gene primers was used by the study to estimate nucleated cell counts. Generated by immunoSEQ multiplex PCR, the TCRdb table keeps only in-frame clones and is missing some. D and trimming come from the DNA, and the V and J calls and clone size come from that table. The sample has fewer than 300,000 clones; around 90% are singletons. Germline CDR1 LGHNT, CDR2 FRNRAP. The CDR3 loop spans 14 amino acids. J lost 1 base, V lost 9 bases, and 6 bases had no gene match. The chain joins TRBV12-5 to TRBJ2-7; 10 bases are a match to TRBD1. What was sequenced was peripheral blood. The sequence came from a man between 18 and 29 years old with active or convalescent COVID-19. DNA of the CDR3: TGTGCTAGGGAACCGGGACAGGGGTCCTACGAGCAGTACTTC. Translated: CAREPGQGSYEQYF.